The entry that follows covers one T cell receptor (beta chain) sequence. This clonotype was recorded at least ten times. The antigen it recognizes is unknown. No base quality values were provided; no much bigger clone lies one nucleotide off. Set within a cohort of healthcare workers in London, UK, this nested case-control study involved weekly PCR testing of nasopharyngeal swabs along with blood sampling. Healthcare workers were recruited during the week of the UK lockdown, between 23 and 31 March 2020, and followed weekly for up to 16 weeks. This specimen belongs to a study of early T cells in non-severe SARS-CoV-2 infection (dated by TCRdb to the early 2020s). Concerning the study at large: TCR sequencing used bulk RNA from unsorted whole blood, so alpha and beta chains could not be paired.

Summary of the overall study and its limitations: VDJdb matching was skewed toward anti-spike CD8 responses, so virus-specific expansions were likely underestimated and private and CD4 specificities were missed.

Library preparation employed 5' RACE. Sequenced using a NextSeq 500. Unique molecular identifiers were attached to individual cDNA molecules in the TCR library protocol so that sequencing error and PCR bias could be corrected. Both TCR alpha and beta chains were sequenced, and tight co-correlation was observed between alpha and beta sequence abundances in each sample. The authors' pipeline ran thus. V gene, J gene and CDR3 annotation of TCR sequences was performed with Decombinator V4. TCRs were defined as expanded if a significant change between any two time points was detected under a Poisson model with p below 0.0001. TCR abundances were normalised to the total number of TCRs sequenced per sample and were expressed as counts per million. TRAV1-2 paired with TRAJ12, TRAJ20 or TRAJ33 defined MAIT TCRs, while TRAV10 paired with TRAJ18 defined iNKT TCRs. VDJdb, accessed 1 November 2021, was searched for CMV, EBV and SARS-CoV-2 annotated TCRs, excluding TCRs annotated for multiple antigens. TCRdb's own reprocessing of the public reads used fastp at Q25 and MiXCR and kept productive beta chains. Entries that share a CDR3 protein sequence are merged under the most common genes and DNA. The V and J calls come from TCRdb's annotation, not from the publication. The sample table lists about 83,000 distinct CDR3 sequences, 9% to 15% of them with a count of one. In total, the top ten clones hold approximately 6.1% of the sample.

The V end gives up 5 bases and the J end 4 bases, leaving 8 bases in the junction not matched to a gene. The CDR3 has 15 amino acids, counting the end cysteine and phenylalanine. Only the CDR3 DNA is retained, 45 bases long and in frame from the first base. Sequences were obtained from whole blood. The receptor's source is an adult who was a healthcare worker with PCR-confirmed SARS-CoV-2 infection or an uninfected control (not recorded which). The chain joins TRBV12-3 or TRBV12-4 to TRBJ2-1; TRBD1 lines up with 7 middle nucleotides. The nucleotides read TGTGCCAGCAGTCCACCGGGACAGTTTTACAATGAGCAGTTCTTC. Translated, it gives CASSPPGQFYNEQFF.